A selection of T cell receptor beta chains follows, all from one sample in a study of T cell changes during pregnancy in multiple sclerosis. Using immunoSEQ multiplex PCR, the repertoire was profiled, and TCRdb retains in-frame clones only, with some absent. The table includes 40,000 to 50,000 clones, roughly 91% detected once. Sequences were derived from CD8+ T cells from peripheral blood mononuclear cells, sampled in the first trimester of pregnancy. These TCRs come from a female donor with multiple sclerosis, enrolled in a pregnancy study. Both conserved end residues are part of each CDR3. D genes are given only for firm matches. Size tells how often a clone was seen (once, few, many) or the class of an expanded clone, and some rows leave it out.

v_gene,abundance,d_gene,j_gene,len,CDR3nt,CDR3aa
TRBV28,.,TRBD2,TRBJ2-3,18,TGTGCCAGCAGTTTAACGGGGGGGATCTCCTATAGCACAGATACGCAGTATTTT,CASSLTGGISYSTDTQYF
TRBV6-1,.,TRBD2,TRBJ2-7,17,TGTGCCAGCAGTGAAGTTCCTAGCGGACCGCTAAGGAGCGAGCAGTACTTC,CASSEVPSGPLRSEQYF
TRBV19,.,TRBD1,TRBJ2-7,14,TGTGCCAGTAGTACCGGGACAGGAATATACGAGCAGTACTTC,CASSTGTGIYEQYF
TRBV5-1,.,TRBD1,TRBJ2-2,14,TGCGCCAGCGCACAGGGGGCTAACACCGGGGAGCTGTTTTTT,CASAQGANTGELFF
TRBV7-9,.,TRBD1,TRBJ1-2,15,TGTGCCAGCAGCCCAGGGACAGGGGCTAACTATGGCTACACCTTC,CASSPGTGANYGYTF
TRBV27,.,TRBD1,TRBJ2-3,16,TGTGCCAGCAGTATTCGGACAGGGGGGAGCACAGATACGCAGTATTTT,CASSIRTGGSTDTQYF
TRBV4-1,.,TRBD2,TRBJ2-3,17,TGCGCCAGCAGCCAGGGACTAGCGCGTATCCTGGCAGATACGCAGTATTTT,CASSQGLARILADTQYF
TRBV6-4,.,.,TRBJ2-3,13,TGTGCCAGCAGTGTAGCGGACACAGATACGCAGTATTTT,CASSVADTDTQYF
TRBV6-5,.,.,TRBJ1-1,12,TGTGCCAGCTTGGGGGGAAACACTGAAGCTTTCTTT,CASLGGNTEAFF
TRBV27,.,TRBD1,TRBJ2-1,19,TGTGCCAGCAGTTTACTTCCCGGGACAGGGCGGGGATCCTACAATGAGCAGTTCTTC,CASSLLPGTGRGSYNEQFF
TRBV7-9,.,TRBD1,TRBJ1-1,14,TGTGCCAGCAGCCAAGGGACAGTTAACACTGAAGCTTTCTTT,CASSQGTVNTEAFF
TRBV6-4,.,TRBD1,TRBJ2-7,16,TGTGCCAGCAGTGACCAAAAGACAGGGGTAGACTACGAGCAGTACTTC,CASSDQKTGVDYEQYF
TRBV9,.,.,TRBJ2-2,15,TGTGCCAGCAGCGTATGGGGGGGCAGCACCGGGGAGCTGTTTTTT,CASSVWGGSTGELFF
TRBV4-1,once,TRBD1,TRBJ2-6,19,TGCGCCAGCAGCCAGATCCCGGGACAGGGCCCCTCTGGGGCCAACGTCCTGACTTTC,CASSQIPGQGPSGANVLTF
TRBV19,.,.,TRBJ2-2,14,TGTGCCAGTAGCACAAAAAACGGGGCCGGGGAGCTGTTTTTT,CASSTKNGAGELFF
TRBV6-5,.,.,TRBJ1-1,14,TGTGCCAGCAGTTACCCCGCGTCCGGGGCTGAAGCTTTCTTT,CASSYPASGAEAFF
TRBV6-5,.,TRBD1,TRBJ2-7,15,TGTGCCAGCAGTTACTCGATGGGGACAGCCTACGAGCAGTACTTC,CASSYSMGTAYEQYF
TRBV27,.,.,TRBJ1-6,17,TGTGCCAGCAGTTTATCTGCGGGTTTCCCATTAAATACACCCCTCCACTTT,CASSLSAGFPLNTPLHF
TRBV19,.,.,TRBJ1-1,13,TGTGCCAGTAGTACGACAGGCTACACTGAAGCTTTCTTT,CASSTTGYTEAFF
TRBV5-5,.,.,TRBJ2-7,12,TGTGCCAGCAGCTTGGCAGGGAACGAGCAGTACTTC,CASSLAGNEQYF
TRBV4-3,many,TRBD1,TRBJ2-7,15,TGCGCCAGCGCACAGGGGACAGGGGAATCCTACGAGCAGTACTTC,CASAQGTGESYEQYF
TRBV27,few,.,TRBJ1-1,15,TGTGCCAGCAGTTTAAGGAGCCGGGGGAACACTGAAGCTTTCTTT,CASSLRSRGNTEAFF
TRBV7-3,.,.,TRBJ2-5,15,TGTGCCAGCAGCTCCTCCGGGACTTTCTCTGAGACCCAGTACTTC,CASSSSGTFSETQYF
TRBV27,.,.,TRBJ2-7,13,TGTGCCAGCAAACTGGGGAGCCTCCACGAGCAGTACTTC,CASKLGSLHEQYF
TRBV7-6,.,TRBD1,TRBJ1-3,15,TGTGCCAGCAGCTTAGGACAGGGGACTGGAAACACCATATATTTT,CASSLGQGTGNTIYF
TRBV15,few,.,TRBJ1-4,13,TGTGCCACCAGCAGAGCCCGGGGTGAAAAACTGTTTTTT,CATSRARGEKLFF
TRBV18,.,TRBD1,TRBJ2-7,16,TGTGCCAGCTCACACCCCGGACAGGGTCCCTCCTACGAGCAGTACTTC,CASSHPGQGPSYEQYF
TRBV9,.,.,TRBJ1-1,18,TGTGCCAGCGAGAGGGGGTCGGGGGGAGGGGGAATGAACACTGAAGCTTTCTTT,CASERGSGGGGMNTEAFF
TRBV5-1,.,TRBD1,TRBJ1-5,16,TGCGCCAGCAGCTGGGGGGACAGGGGATCACATCAGCCCCAGCATTTT,CASSWGDRGSHQPQHF
TRBV7-9,.,.,TRBJ2-3,12,TGTGCCAGCAGCTTAGACAGGTGGGCGCAGTATTTT,CASSLDRWAQYF
TRBV7-8,.,TRBD1,TRBJ2-1,14,TGTGCCAGCAGCTTTAGGAGGGACAGGGCTGAGCAGTTCTTC,CASSFRRDRAEQFF
TRBV27,.,.,TRBJ2-3,13,TGTGCCAGCAGTGCGATAGCTGCAGATACGCAGTATTTT,CASSAIAADTQYF
TRBV9,.,TRBD1,TRBJ2-2,16,TGTGCCAGCAGCGTAGAGGGGACAGGGGGCACCGGGGAGCTGTTTTTT,CASSVEGTGGTGELFF
TRBV9,.,.,TRBJ2-7,13,TGTGCCAGCAGTACCTCAACAGGGAAAGAGCAGTACTTC,CASSTSTGKEQYF
TRBV6-4,.,.,TRBJ2-1,17,TGTGCCAGCAGTGACGGGGCAGGCTACAGCTCCTACAATGAGCAGTTCTTC,CASSDGAGYSSYNEQFF
TRBV6-1,once,TRBD1,TRBJ2-7,14,TGTGCCAGCGCACCCACCGGGACAGAATACGAGCAGTACTTC,CASAPTGTEYEQYF
TRBV27,.,TRBD2,TRBJ2-3,18,TGTGCCAGCAGTTTGTTTGGCGGGAGGGTTTCCGCCACAGATACGCAGTATTTT,CASSLFGGRVSATDTQYF
TRBV5-6,.,TRBD2,TRBJ2-1,13,TGTGCCAGCAGCTTGTTTAGCGGGTGGGAGCAGTTCTTC,CASSLFSGWEQFF
TRBV9,.,.,TRBJ2-5,14,TGTGCCAGCAGCGTTGCGGGGCTCCAAGAGACCCAGTACTTC,CASSVAGLQETQYF
TRBV27,.,.,TRBJ1-3,14,TGTGCCAGCAGGCCCACAGGGTCCGGAAACACCATATATTTT,CASRPTGSGNTIYF
TRBV9,.,TRBD2,TRBJ2-1,16,TGTGCCAGCAGCCCCCCGGGGGGTGCGGGAGGTCGGGAGCAGTTCTTC,CASSPPGGAGGREQFF
TRBV19,.,TRBD1,TRBJ1-4,15,TGTGCCAGTAGTACAGGGGGGAGGTTCGGAGAAAAACTGTTTTTT,CASSTGGRFGEKLFF
TRBV30,.,.,TRBJ1-2,11,TGTGCCTGGAGTGACTACTATGGCTACACCTTC,CAWSDYYGYTF